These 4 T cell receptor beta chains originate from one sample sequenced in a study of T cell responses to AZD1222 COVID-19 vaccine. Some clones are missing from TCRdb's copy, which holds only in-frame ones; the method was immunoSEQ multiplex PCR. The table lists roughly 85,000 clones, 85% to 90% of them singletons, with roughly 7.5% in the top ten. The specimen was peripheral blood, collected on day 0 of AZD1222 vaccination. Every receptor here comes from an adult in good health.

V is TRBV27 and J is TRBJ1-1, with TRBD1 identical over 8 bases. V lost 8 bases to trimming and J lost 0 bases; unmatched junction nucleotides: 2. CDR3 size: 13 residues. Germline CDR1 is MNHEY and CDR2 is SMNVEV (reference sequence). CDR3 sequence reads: CASGDRLNTEAFF. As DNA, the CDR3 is TGTGCCAGCGGGGACAGGCTGAACACTGAAGCTTTCTTT.

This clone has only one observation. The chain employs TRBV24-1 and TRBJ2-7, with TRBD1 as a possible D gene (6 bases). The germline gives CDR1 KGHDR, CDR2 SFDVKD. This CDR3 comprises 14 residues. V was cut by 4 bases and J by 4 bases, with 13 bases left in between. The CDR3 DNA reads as TGTGCCACCAGTGACCAAGGGGGTGCGTACGAGCAGTACTTC. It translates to CATSDQGGAYEQYF.

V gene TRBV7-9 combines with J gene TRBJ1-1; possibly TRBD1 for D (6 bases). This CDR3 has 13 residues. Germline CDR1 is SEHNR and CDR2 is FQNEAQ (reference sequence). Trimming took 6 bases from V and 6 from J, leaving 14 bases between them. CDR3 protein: CASSPSPGAEAFF. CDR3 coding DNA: TGTGCCAGCAGTCCTTCCCCAGGGGCTGAAGCTTTCTTT.

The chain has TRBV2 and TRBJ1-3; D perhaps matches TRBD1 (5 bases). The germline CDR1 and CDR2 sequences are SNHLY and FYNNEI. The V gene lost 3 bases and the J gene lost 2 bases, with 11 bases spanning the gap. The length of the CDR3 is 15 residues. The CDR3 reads CASSEQKGPGNTIYF. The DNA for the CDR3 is TGTGCCAGCAGTGAGCAAAAGGGGCCTGGAAACACCATATATTTT.